The next 23 T cell receptor beta chains were all read from a single sample in a study of Graves' ophthalmopathy and Graves' hyperthyroidism. For repertoire sequencing, the TCR beta CDR3 regions were amplified from RNA transcripts. First-round RT-PCR employed HTBI primers, with a second-round multiplex PCR after it. TCRdb fed the multiplex PCR reads into MiXCR, producing one record per CDR3 protein. The sample has hundreds of thousands of distinct CDR3 sequences; about 38% are singletons. Source material: peripheral blood. All receptors derive from an adult man with Graves' ophthalmopathy.

The genes are TRBV10-3 and TRBJ2-2; D is possibly TRBD2 (6 bases). Trimming removed 6 bases from V and 0 bases from J, with 8 bases in between. The germline gives CDR1 ENHRY, CDR2 SYGVKD. CDR3 length equals 14 residues. In DNA form, the CDR3 reads TGTGCCATCAGCGCGGGGACGAACACCGGGGAGCTGTTTTTT. Its protein is CAISAGTNTGELFF.

The chain recombines TRBV9 with TRBJ1-1; D gene uncertain. The CDR3 has 15 amino acids. Germline V gene lookup returns CDR1 SGDLS and CDR2 YYNGEE. Trimming pared 1 base from V and 0 bases from J, leaving 10 bases between. CDR3 protein: CASSVNTLMNTEAFF. CDR3 DNA: TGTGCCAGCAGCGTAAACACCCTCATGAACACTGAAGCTTTCTTT.

The table lists this clonotype with many counts. V and J are TRBV12-3 or TRBV12-4 and TRBJ2-5, with D maybe TRBD1 (8 bases). The CDR3 runs to 13 residues. V was clipped by 5 bases and J by 5 bases, with 12 bases between them. CDR3 loop: CASSVQGGETQYF. CDR3 coding DNA: TGTGCCAGCAGTGTACAGGGGGGGGAGACCCAGTACTTC.

This clonotype was detected ten times or more. This chain links TRBV12-3 or TRBV12-4 with TRBJ2-7, with D unresolved. Trimming took off 6 bases at V and 3 bases at J, with 9 bases between the two ends. The CDR3 has 12 residues. In DNA, the CDR3 is TGTGCCAGCAGCCCTTCTTACTACGAGCAGTACTTC. This codes for CASSPSYYEQYF.

The chain carries TRBV2 and TRBJ2-7; D possibly corresponds to TRBD2 (7 bases). V dropped 3 bases and J dropped 2 bases, with 14 bases sitting between them. There are 15 residues in the CDR3. The germline V gene has CDR1 SNHLY and CDR2 FYNNEI. CDR3: CASSDPGGGPYEQYF. The CDR3 DNA sequence: TGTGCCAGCAGTGACCCCGGCGGGGGCCCCTACGAGCAGTACTTC.

The rearrangement joins TRBV15 to TRBJ1-1; TRBD1 is a possible D gene (5 bases). Germline CDR1 LNHNV, CDR2 YYDKDF (reference sequence). CDR3 length: 16 residues. V lost 3 bases to trimming and J lost 2 bases, with 16 bases between them. The CDR3, as DNA: TGTGCCACCAGCAGTGAAGGACTGGGACTAAACACTGAAGCTTTCTTT. Its translation: CATSSEGLGLNTEAFF.

The V call is TRBV20-1, the J call TRBJ1-2; D gene ambiguous. This CDR3 region has 16 residues. Trimming took off 4 bases at V and 0 bases at J, with 18 bases between the two ends. Germline V gene sequence: CDR1 DFQATT, CDR2 SNEGSKA (reference sequence). In DNA form, the CDR3 reads TGCAGTGCTATGGGTGGTGGCGGCGGGGCTAACTATGGCTACACCTTC. This gives the protein CSAMGGGGGANYGYTF.

In its sample, this clonotype was seen many times. The rearrangement links TRBV5-1 to TRBJ1-1; TRBD1 matches 7 bases. CDR1 is SGHRS, CDR2 YFSETQ, per germline. The CDR3 contains 12 residues. Trimming cost V 7 bases and J 6 bases; bases outside gene matches: 6. The CDR3 is CASGLQGPEAFF. CDR3 DNA sequence: TGCGCCAGCGGACTACAGGGGCCTGAAGCTTTCTTT.

This clonotype showed up many times. This sequence joins TRBV2 and TRBJ1-2; TRBD1 might be the D (6 bases). The CDR3 is made up of 14 amino acids. V gave up 4 bases and J gave up 4 bases, with 13 bases separating them. The germline V gene encodes CDR1 SNHLY and CDR2 FYNNEI. The DNA for the CDR3 is TGTGCCAGCAGTGCCCAGGGGCTTCTCTATGGCTACACCTTC. It yields the protein CASSAQGLLYGYTF.

The chain carries TRBV7-9 and TRBJ2-5, with TRBD2 matching 10 bases. The V gene's germline CDR1 is SEHNR and CDR2 FQNEAQ (reference sequence). The CDR3 sequence is 14 residues long. With V trimmed by 4 bases and J by 4 bases, 3 bases remained unmatched. This CDR3 is CASSYRTSGETQYF. In nucleotides, the CDR3 is TGTGCCAGCAGCTACAGGACTAGCGGAGAGACCCAGTACTTC. Using reference TRBV7-9 and TRBJ2-5 for the parts outside the CDR3, the full variable domain is DTGVSQNPRHKITKRGQNVTFRCDPISEHNRLYWYRQTLGQGPEFLTYFQNEAQLEKSRLLSDRFSAERPKGSFSTLEIQRTEQGDSAMYLCASSYRTSGETQYFGPGTRLLVL.

This clonotype was recorded once. This chain joins TRBV2 and TRBJ1-3; D call uncertain. The CDR3 totals 17 residues. V dropped 4 bases and J dropped 1 base, with 17 bases sitting between them. Germline-derived CDR1 and CDR2 are SNHLY and FYNNEI. DNA of the CDR3: TGTGCCAGCAGTGCTCTGGGTCGCAGAGGATCTGGAAACACCATATATTTT. This encodes CASSALGRRGSGNTIYF.

This clonotype came up many times. This chain uses TRBV11-2 with TRBJ1-1; D not certain. In germline, CDR1 is SGHAT, CDR2 FQNNGV. V shed 6 bases and J shed 8 bases, with 19 bases lying between them. CDR3 length: 14 amino acids. The CDR3: CASSPGGRFVEAFF. CDR3 DNA sequence: TGTGCCAGCAGTCCAGGCGGCAGGTTTGTCGAAGCTTTCTTT.

This clonotype was detected ten times or more. The V gene is TRBV19, the J gene TRBJ1-4; TRBD1 might be the D (5 bases). The CDR3 sequence is 15 residues long. CDR1 and CDR2 from the germline V gene are LNHDA and SQIVND (reference sequence). V was pared by 5 bases and J by 5 bases, with 15 bases between. CDR3 in DNA: TGTGCCAGTAGTGGGGGATCGGCGGACAATGAAAAACTGTTTTTT. Residues: CASSGGSADNEKLFF.

The sample holds many counts of this clonotype. The chain carries TRBV25-1 and TRBJ2-7, with D perhaps TRBD1 (5 bases). The CDR3 has 14 amino acids. Germline-derived CDR1 and CDR2 are MGHDK and SYGVNS. Trimming removed 4 bases from V and 2 bases from J, with 12 bases in between. The DNA for the CDR3 is TGTGCCAGCAGTGTGGTCAGGGCGACCTACGAGCAGTACTTC. This gives the protein CASSVVRATYEQYF.

This clonotype was found once. Just one base apart from a much larger clone, this may be a read error. This sequence joins TRBV20-1 and TRBJ2-7; no clear D gene. CDR1 is DFQATT, CDR2 SNEGSKA, per germline (reference sequence). CDR3 length: 14 amino acids. V was clipped by 3 bases and J by 9 bases, with 21 bases between them. CDR3 coding DNA: TGCAGTGCTAGGGAATCGGGTGCGGTCCACGGGCAGTACTTC. Its translation is CSARESGAVHGQYF.

Concerning this clonotype: It may be a read error: a sequence one base away is much more abundant. The J gene is TRBJ1-2, the V gene TRBV11-2; D is unclear. From germline, CDR1 is SGHAT and CDR2 FQNNGV. CDR3 size: 14 residues. The V and J ends lost 6 bases and 4 bases respectively, with 15 bases between them. The CDR3 here is CASSGQASSYGYTF. CDR3 sequence (DNA): TGTGCCAGCAGTGGGCAGGCCTCCAGCTATGGCTACACCTTC.

This clonotype has a count of ten or more. V gene TRBV24-1 combines with J gene TRBJ2-5; D remains unclear. This CDR3 region has 14 residues. Germline-derived CDR1 and CDR2 are KGHDR and SFDVKD. Trimming removed 1 base at V and 1 base at J, with 6 bases between. As DNA, the CDR3 is TGTGCCACCAGTGATTTTACAGCCCAAGAGACCCAGTACTTC. It encodes CATSDFTAQETQYF.

The CDR3 bases are TGTGCCAGCAGCCGATTCGAGGGGGGCGGTCAGCCCCAGCATTTT. Translation: CASSRFEGGGQPQHF. The V call is TRBV5-6, the J call TRBJ1-5; tentatively, D is TRBD1 (6 bases). The V gene lost 4 bases and the J gene lost 6 bases, with 17 bases spanning the gap. The CDR3 runs to 15 residues. Looked up from germline, CDR1 is SGHDT and CDR2 is YYEEEE.

In the case of this clonotype: One junction end does not reproduce the germline sequence, and a read error may be involved. V gene TRBV2 combines with J gene TRBJ2-7; the D is unclear. CDR1 is SNHLY, CDR2 FYNNEI, per germline. The CDR3 consists of 12 residues. CDR3 bases: TGTGCCAGCAGTGACTCGCAGGTCGGCGGCCGTTTC. Protein sequence: CASSDSQVGGRF.

For this clonotype: Mismatch with germline at one junction end may stem from a read error. The chain has TRBV24-1 and TRBJ2-5; possible D gene TRBD2, 6 bases. Germline loops: CDR1 KGHDR, CDR2 SFDVKD. CDR3 length: 14 residues. As DNA, the CDR3 is TGTGCCACGAGTGCGGGCGGGGCCGCAGGGACCCAGTACTTC. Its protein is CATSAGGAAGTQYF.

The rearrangement uses TRBV7-9 and TRBJ1-2; weak D call: TRBD1 (5 bases). V gave up 11 bases and J gave up 6 bases, with 19 bases separating them. The germline gives CDR1 SEHNR, CDR2 FQNEAQ (reference sequence). There are 13 residues in the CDR3. CDR3 sequence reads: CAWSIGTGNGYTF. CDR3 bases: TGTGCCTGGAGTATAGGGACGGGAAATGGCTACACCTTC.

The chain has TRBV7-8 and TRBJ2-2, with D uncertain. The CDR3 consists of 13 residues. Per germline, CDR1 SGHVS and CDR2 FQNEAQ. Between the trimmed V and J ends, which lost 4 bases and 7 bases, there was a span of 10 bases. CDR3 residues: CASSSSIVGELFF. CDR3 in DNA: TGTGCCAGCAGCTCCTCCATTGTCGGGGAGCTGTTTTTT.

The chain uses TRBV7-9 and TRBJ1-5, with 8 nucleotides matching TRBD1. The CDR3 is made up of 17 amino acids. Looked up from germline, CDR1 is SEHNR and CDR2 is FQNEAQ (reference sequence). Trimming took 1 base from V and 3 from J; bases not matched to a gene: 8. The CDR3 loop is CASSLDGTGRSNQPQHF. DNA for the CDR3: TGTGCCAGCAGCTTAGACGGGACAGGTAGGTCCAATCAGCCCCAGCATTTT.